A single sample is the source of the 14 T cell receptor beta chains below, sequenced in a study of blood T cell repertoires in COVID-19. Using immunoSEQ multiplex PCR, the repertoire was profiled, and TCRdb retains in-frame clones only, with some absent. The sample has under 300,000 clones, about 85% seen once. The material sequenced was peripheral blood. The receptors stem from a woman aged 55-69 years with active or convalescent COVID-19.

The chain is built from TRBV29-1 and TRBJ1-1; 8 bases fit TRBD1. Germline CDR1 reads SQVTM; CDR2 reads ANQGSEA. The CDR3 is 14 amino acids. V lost 6 bases, J lost 4 bases, and 10 bases stayed unmatched. The CDR3 sequence is CSVKYRGGVTEAFF. CDR3 DNA sequence: TGCAGCGTCAAATACAGGGGGGGTGTCACTGAAGCTTTCTTT.

The rearrangement links TRBV5-6 to TRBJ2-5; a weak D match, TRBD1 (6 bases). Germline-derived CDR1 and CDR2 are SGHDT and YYEEEE. Between the trimmed V and J ends, which lost 4 bases and 4 bases, there was a span of 14 bases. The CDR3 is 14 residues long. CDR3 in amino acids: CASSLGWGPETQYF. CDR3 DNA: TGTGCCAGCAGCCTCGGCTGGGGGCCAGAGACCCAGTACTTC.

This chain connects TRBV10-3 to TRBJ2-7; 7 positions agree with TRBD1. V gave up 4 bases and J gave up 2 bases; unmatched junction bases: 5. The V gene's germline CDR1 is ENHRY and CDR2 SYGVKD. The CDR3 totals 14 residues. CDR3 loop: CAISGGQTAYEQYF. CDR3 sequence (DNA): TGTGCCATCAGTGGGGGACAGACTGCCTACGAGCAGTACTTC.

V usage is TRBV11-2 and J usage is TRBJ2-3, with TRBD2 matching over 15 bases. Germline assignment: CDR1 SGHAT and CDR2 FQNNGV. The V gene end was trimmed by 4 bases and the J gene end by 2 bases; junction bases not matched to a gene: 4. The CDR3 consists of 17 residues. The CDR3 nucleotides read TGTGCCAGCAGCTGGACTAGCGGGGGGGCGTTCACAGATACGCAGTATTTT. As protein: CASSWTSGGAFTDTQYF.

V usage is TRBV30 and J usage is TRBJ1-6; a weak D match, TRBD1 (6 bases). Germline V gene sequence: CDR1 GTSNPN, CDR2 SVGIG (reference sequence). CDR3 size: 19 residues. V lost 2 bases to trimming and J lost 1 base, with 21 bases between them. The CDR3 nucleotides read TGTGCCTGGAGTCAAAGCCCCCCAGGGAGGGGGTCCTATAATTCACCCCTCCACTTT. Translation: CAWSQSPPGRGSYNSPLHF.

This clone appeared a single time. J is TRBJ2-2 and V is TRBV4-2; TRBD1 agrees at 7 bases. The trim removed 6 bases at V and 2 bases at J, leaving 12 bases unmatched. The germline gives CDR1 LGHNA, CDR2 YNFKEQ. The CDR3 extends over 17 amino acids. The CDR3 DNA follows: TGTGCCAGCAGGTTGAACCCGGGACAGCCTAACACCGGGGAGCTGTTTTTT. It specifies CASRLNPGQPNTGELFF.

The chain links TRBV6-5 to TRBJ1-1; D possibly corresponds to TRBD1 (6 bases). Germline CDR1 MNHEY, CDR2 SVGAGI. With 7 bases removed from V and 5 bases from J, the gap between germline ends came to 17 bases. The CDR3 runs to 14 residues. The CDR3 DNA is TGTGCCAGCAACCCCCAGGGGCGATGGACTGAAGCTTTCTTT. Translated, it gives CASNPQGRWTEAFF.

The V and J genes are TRBV6-5 and TRBJ1-6; D may be TRBD1 (6 bases). Germline lookup yields CDR1 MNHEY and CDR2 SVGAGI. CDR3 size: 15 residues. Trimming removed 5 bases from V and 7 bases from J, with 15 bases in between. The CDR3 nucleotides are TGTGCCAGCAGTAGGTCGTGGGGGCGGAATTCACCCCTCCACTTT. Protein: CASSRSWGRNSPLHF.

With regard to this clone: Other DNA variants within this sample encode the same CDR3. V is TRBV11-2 and J is TRBJ2-1; 8 bases fit TRBD2. The CDR3 totals 17 residues. The germline V gene has CDR1 SGHAT and CDR2 FQNNGV. Losses at the gene ends were 0 bases for V and 0 bases for J; bases not matched to a gene: 4. CDR3 sequence reads: CASSLDSSGSSYNEQFF. The CDR3 nucleotides read TGTGCCAGCAGCTTAGATTCAAGCGGGAGCTCCTACAATGAGCAGTTCTTC.

The rearrangement joins TRBV5-1 to TRBJ1-6; 9 bases are shared with TRBD1. The germline gives CDR1 SGHRS, CDR2 YFSETQ. The CDR3 has 15 amino acids. With 7 bases clipped from V and 8 bases from J, the junction kept 10 bases outside the gene matches. The CDR3 region is CASASAGTGHSPLHF. The CDR3 DNA reads TGCGCCAGCGCCTCCGCCGGGACAGGGCATTCACCCCTCCACTTT.

This chain connects TRBV9 to TRBJ2-7, with no clear D. The V end lost 4 bases, the J end lost 3 bases, and 11 bases lay between the germline ends. The germline V gene has CDR1 SGDLS and CDR2 YYNGEE. The CDR3 loop spans 13 amino acids. CDR3 protein: CASSRGDYYEQYF. CDR3 in DNA: TGTGCCAGCAGCCGCGGTGATTACTACGAGCAGTACTTC.

This chain links TRBV3-1 (or the pseudogene TRBV3-2) with TRBJ2-7; 8 positions match TRBD2. With V trimmed by 5 bases and J by 4 bases, 13 bases remained unmatched. The germline V gene encodes CDR1 LGHDT and CDR2 YNNKEL (reference sequence). This CDR3 comprises 16 residues. The CDR3 is CASSISLADRRYEQYF. The CDR3 coding sequence is TGTGCCAGCAGCATATCACTAGCGGACCGGCGGTACGAGCAGTACTTC.

J is TRBJ2-5 and V is TRBV4-1, with 9 bases identical to TRBD2. Unmatched junction bases numbered 0, after V lost 1 base and J lost 3 bases. Germline V CDR1 and CDR2: MGHRA, YSYEKL. This CDR3 contains 14 residues. The CDR3 here is CASSQGLAEETQYF. CDR3 in DNA: TGCGCCAGCAGCCAAGGACTAGCGGAAGAGACCCAGTACTTC.

CDR3 amino acids: CASSQQANEKLFF. The CDR3 bases are TGTGCCAGCAGTCAGCAGGCTAATGAAAAACTGTTTTTT. The rearrangement joins TRBV28 to TRBJ1-4; D not resolved. V gave up 5 bases and J gave up 3 bases, with 7 bases separating them. Germline CDR1 is MDHEN and CDR2 is SYDVKM. The CDR3 has 13 amino acids.